The source of this T cell receptor beta chain is a study of CD8+CD57+ T cells in acquired aplastic anemia. The wider study: Quantities of DNA derived from sorted CD4+ and CD8+ cells averaged approximately 3 ug.

A note on this clonotype: As yet, its antigen is unknown.

This CDR3 comprises 15 residues. V was clipped by 6 bases and J by 5 bases, with 19 bases between them. Germline CDR1 reads SGHTA; CDR2 reads FQGNSA. Broader study findings: Roughly 31 CD8+ CDR3 sequences were shared between patients and controls. Patients showed no significant difference from controls in CD8+ Simpson's diversity.

Only patients with CD8+CD57+ cell expansion on flow cytometry were chosen for sequencing. Among the patients, all had severe acquired aplastic anemia. For CDR3 and TCR beta VDJ profiling, genomic DNA was the template used. TCRdb used MiXCR to reprocess the reads, holding one entry per CDR3 protein. This table holds about 200,000 distinct CDR3 sequences, roughly 60% found once. This clonotype was obtained from a human donor with aplastic anemia. The chain carries TRBV7-2 and TRBJ1-2; D call uncertain. Sequenced: sorted CD4+, CD8+, or CD8+CD57+ T cells (not recorded which) from PBMCs. CDR3 sequence: CASRRDGHPLYGYTF. The DNA for the CDR3 is TGTGCCAGCAGAAGGGATGGCCACCCCCTATATGGCTACACCTTC. The complete variable domain, with remaining parts taken from reference TRBV7-2 and TRBJ1-2, reads GAGVSQSPSNKVTEKGKDVELRCDPISGHTALYWYRQSLGQGLEFLIYFQGNSAPDKSGLPSDRFSAERTGGSVSTLTIQRTQQEDSAVYLCASRRDGHPLYGYTFGSGTRLTVV.